The rows below give T cell receptor beta chains drawn from one sample of a study of OX40 agonist ivuxolimab in advanced cancers. Profiled with immunoSEQ multiplex PCR; TCRdb holds only in-frame clones, not every one. The sample lists fewer than 65,000 clones; 70% to 85% were seen once. This material consisted of CD4+ or CD8+ T cells sorted from blood, taken in a trial of the OX40 agonist ivuxolimab. The receptors come from an adult with an advanced solid tumor such as melanoma, head and neck, liver or kidney cancer. The conserved cysteine and the conserved F or W are not part of the CDR3 here. Each record gives: J gene, V gene, CDR3 protein.

j_call: TRBJ1-1
v_call: TRBV5-1
cdr3_aa: ASSLGGTGNTEAF

j_call: TRBJ2-7
v_call: TRBV7-2
cdr3_aa: ASSIASGGAEQY

j_call: TRBJ2-7
v_call: TRBV27
cdr3_aa: ASSFRFGGYEQY

j_call: TRBJ1-1
v_call: TRBV15
cdr3_aa: ATKGPGLLNTEAF

j_call: TRBJ1-2
v_call: TRBV2
cdr3_aa: ASSEAGRGLGYT

j_call: TRBJ2-6
v_call: TRBV27
cdr3_aa: ASSLWDTAFGANVLT

j_call: TRBJ2-7
v_call: TRBV25-1
cdr3_aa: ASSETGQSLLYEQY

j_call: TRBJ2-3
v_call: TRBV5-1
cdr3_aa: ASSLWGSTDTQY

j_call: TRBJ1-2
v_call: TRBV6-5
cdr3_aa: ASSPDRGPNYGYT

j_call: TRBJ1-1
v_call: TRBV6-1
cdr3_aa: ASTYGGPQGEAF

j_call: TRBJ1-1
v_call: TRBV7-9
cdr3_aa: ASSLERNTEAF

j_call: TRBJ1-2
v_call: TRBV6-6
cdr3_aa: ASSPLSSGIYGYT

j_call: TRBJ1-2
v_call: TRBV13
cdr3_aa: ASSRTGYGYGYT

j_call: TRBJ1-2
v_call: TRBV6-6
cdr3_aa: ASSKVTGTGYT

j_call: TRBJ1-1
v_call: TRBV18
cdr3_aa: ASSGLGTEAF

j_call: TRBJ2-3
v_call: TRBV7-2
cdr3_aa: ASSPHLLKPDTQY

j_call: TRBJ1-1
v_call: TRBV6-5
cdr3_aa: ASSYSATGDTEAF

j_call: TRBJ1-6
v_call: TRBV14
cdr3_aa: ASSPTRRAGGNSPLH

j_call: TRBJ2-7
v_call: TRBV11-2
cdr3_aa: ASRFRTGRSYEQY

j_call: TRBJ2-6
v_call: TRBV2
cdr3_aa: ASSGTSGANVLT

j_call: TRBJ1-4
v_call: TRBV6-4
cdr3_aa: ASSDPLGPPFFVGLF

j_call: TRBJ2-5
v_call: TRBV7-3
cdr3_aa: ASSLSAGIQETQY

j_call: TRBJ2-6
v_call: TRBV19
cdr3_aa: ASSNLRGPRSGANVLT

j_call: TRBJ2-3
v_call: TRBV28
cdr3_aa: ASRSGGTPSTDTQY

j_call: TRBJ1-4
v_call: TRBV5-1
cdr3_aa: ASSLGVEWDEKLF

j_call: TRBJ2-7
v_call: TRBV21-1
cdr3_aa: ASSKMRTGPAYEQY

j_call: TRBJ1-5
v_call: TRBV5-5
cdr3_aa: ASSLEPGAKSQPQH

j_call: TRBJ2-3
v_call: TRBV5-6
cdr3_aa: ASNRRGGTDTQY

j_call: TRBJ2-2
v_call: TRBV11-2
cdr3_aa: ASSFSFDFAGVRTGELF

j_call: TRBJ2-1
v_call: TRBV5-1
cdr3_aa: ASSQLMMGGYNEQF

j_call: TRBJ1-2
v_call: TRBV4-1
cdr3_aa: ASSQAGTGSNYGYT

j_call: TRBJ1-4
v_call: TRBV18
cdr3_aa: ASSYREGGEKLF

j_call: TRBJ1-6
v_call: TRBV11-2
cdr3_aa: ASSFRESSPLH

j_call: TRBJ2-3
v_call: TRBV5-1
cdr3_aa: ASSLYDSSKDTQY

j_call: TRBJ2-1
v_call: TRBV7-2
cdr3_aa: ASSYQQPGSSYNEQF

j_call: TRBJ2-1
v_call: TRBV7-9
cdr3_aa: ASSLGGGNYNEQF

j_call: TRBJ1-6
v_call: TRBV25-1
cdr3_aa: ASSELSYSPLH

j_call: TRBJ2-6
v_call: TRBV19
cdr3_aa: ASSWGGAGSGANVLT

j_call: TRBJ2-1
v_call: TRBV7-2
cdr3_aa: ASSLGDSSYNEQF

j_call: TRBJ1-1
v_call: TRBV29-1
cdr3_aa: SVESRQGNTEAF

j_call: TRBJ2-5
v_call: TRBV2
cdr3_aa: ASSPVGVEETQY

j_call: TRBJ2-2
v_call: TRBV5-4
cdr3_aa: ASSSRTASGELF

j_call: TRBJ1-3
v_call: TRBV5-1
cdr3_aa: ASSLESGGGSGNTIY

j_call: TRBJ1-4
v_call: TRBV6-1
cdr3_aa: ASRAGPRSGKLF

j_call: TRBJ2-2
v_call: TRBV7-6
cdr3_aa: ASSLGGSNTGELF

j_call: TRBJ2-5
v_call: TRBV27
cdr3_aa: ASSLSSGTPWETQY

j_call: TRBJ1-1
v_call: TRBV6-5
cdr3_aa: ASSYSQLNTEAF

j_call: TRBJ1-2
v_call: TRBV28
cdr3_aa: ASSSVPPDYGYT

j_call: TRBJ2-2
v_call: TRBV7-2
cdr3_aa: ASSFVGTANTGELF

j_call: TRBJ2-3
v_call: TRBV28
cdr3_aa: ASSFAGSRADTQY

j_call: TRBJ1-3
v_call: TRBV15
cdr3_aa: ATSRGGSGNTIY

j_call: TRBJ2-2
v_call: TRBV18
cdr3_aa: ASSPTGTNTGELF